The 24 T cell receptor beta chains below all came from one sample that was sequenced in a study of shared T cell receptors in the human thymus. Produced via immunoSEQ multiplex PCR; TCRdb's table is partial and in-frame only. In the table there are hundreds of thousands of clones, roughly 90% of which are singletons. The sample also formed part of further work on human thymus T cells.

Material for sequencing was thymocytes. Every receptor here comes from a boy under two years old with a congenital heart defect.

CDR3 region: CASSVAGVAGDPNTGELFF. CDR3 in DNA: TGTGCCAGCAGCGTAGCCGGAGTAGCGGGGGACCCGAACACCGGGGAGCTGTTTTTT. The J gene is TRBJ2-2, the V gene TRBV9, with 9 bases aligning to TRBD2. The CDR3 is made up of 19 amino acids. Germline V lookup: CDR1 SGDLS, CDR2 YYNGEE. V was clipped by 0 bases and J by 0 bases; unmatched bases: 9.

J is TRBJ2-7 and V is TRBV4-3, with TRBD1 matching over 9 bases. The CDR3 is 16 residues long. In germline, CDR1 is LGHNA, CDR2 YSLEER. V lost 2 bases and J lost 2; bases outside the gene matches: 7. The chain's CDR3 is CASSQNRGPLTYEQYF. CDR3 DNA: TGCGCCAGCAGCCAAAACAGGGGGCCCCTTACCTACGAGCAGTACTTC.

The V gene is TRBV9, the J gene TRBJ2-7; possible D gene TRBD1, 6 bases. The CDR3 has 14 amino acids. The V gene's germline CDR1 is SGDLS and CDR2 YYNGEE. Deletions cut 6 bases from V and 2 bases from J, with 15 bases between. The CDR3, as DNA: TGTGCCAGCATCCCGACAGGATTACCCTACGAGCAGTACTTC. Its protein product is CASIPTGLPYEQYF. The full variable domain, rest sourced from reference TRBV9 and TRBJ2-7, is DSGVTQTPKHLITATGQRVTLRCSPRSGDLSVYWYQQSLDQGLQFLIQYYNGEERAKGNILERFSAQQFPDLHSELNLSSLELGDSALYFCASIPTGLPYEQYFGPGTRLTVT.

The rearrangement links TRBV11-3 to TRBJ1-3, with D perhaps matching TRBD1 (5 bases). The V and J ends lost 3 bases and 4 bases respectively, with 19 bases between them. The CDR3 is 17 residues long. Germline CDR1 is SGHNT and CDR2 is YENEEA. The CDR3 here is CASSLSLRGTGGNTIYF. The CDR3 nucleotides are TGTGCCAGCAGCTTGTCGTTACGGGGGACGGGAGGAAACACCATATATTTT.

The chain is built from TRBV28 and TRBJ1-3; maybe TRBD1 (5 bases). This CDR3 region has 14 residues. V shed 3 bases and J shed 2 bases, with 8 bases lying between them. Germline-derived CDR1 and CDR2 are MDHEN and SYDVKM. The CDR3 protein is CASSLRGAGNTIYF. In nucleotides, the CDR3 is TGTGCCAGCAGTTTGCGGGGGGCTGGAAACACCATATATTTT.

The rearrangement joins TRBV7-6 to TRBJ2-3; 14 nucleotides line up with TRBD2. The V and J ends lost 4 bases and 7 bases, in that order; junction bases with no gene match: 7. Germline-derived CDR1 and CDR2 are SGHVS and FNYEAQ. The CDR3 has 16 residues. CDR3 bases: TGTGCCAGCAGCTCCTACGGACTAGCGGGAGGTTATACGCAGTATTTT. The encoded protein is CASSSYGLAGGYTQYF.

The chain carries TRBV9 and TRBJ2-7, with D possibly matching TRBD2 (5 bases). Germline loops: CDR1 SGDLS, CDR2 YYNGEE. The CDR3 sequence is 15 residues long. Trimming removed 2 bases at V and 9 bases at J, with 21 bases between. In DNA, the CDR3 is TGTGCCAGCAGCGTTGAGGGCTCTAGTACGCAAGGGCAGTACTTC. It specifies CASSVEGSSTQGQYF.

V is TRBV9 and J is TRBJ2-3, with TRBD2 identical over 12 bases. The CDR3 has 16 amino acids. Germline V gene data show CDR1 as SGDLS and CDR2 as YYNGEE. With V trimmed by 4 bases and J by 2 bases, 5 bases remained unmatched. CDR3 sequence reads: CASSPRTSGNTDTQYF. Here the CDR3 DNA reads TGTGCCAGCAGCCCCCGGACTAGCGGGAACACAGATACGCAGTATTTT.

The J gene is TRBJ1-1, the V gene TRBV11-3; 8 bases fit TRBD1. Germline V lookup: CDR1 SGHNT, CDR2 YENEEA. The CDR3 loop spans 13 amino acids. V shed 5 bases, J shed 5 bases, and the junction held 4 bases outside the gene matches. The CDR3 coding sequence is TGTGCCAGCAGCGTACAGGGGGGGACTGAAGCTTTCTTT. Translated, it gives CASSVQGGTEAFF.

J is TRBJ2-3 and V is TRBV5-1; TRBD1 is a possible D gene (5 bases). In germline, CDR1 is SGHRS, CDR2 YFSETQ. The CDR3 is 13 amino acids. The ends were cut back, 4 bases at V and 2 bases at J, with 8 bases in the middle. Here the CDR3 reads CASSLQATDTQYF. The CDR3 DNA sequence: TGCGCCAGCAGCCTACAGGCCACAGATACGCAGTATTTT.

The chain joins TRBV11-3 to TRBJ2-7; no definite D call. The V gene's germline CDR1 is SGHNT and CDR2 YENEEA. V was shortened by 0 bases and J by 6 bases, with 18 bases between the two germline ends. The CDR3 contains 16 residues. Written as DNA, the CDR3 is TGTGCCAGCAGCTTAGATCTGGCTAGTACCATTTGCGAGCAGTACTTC. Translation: CASSLDLASTICEQYF.

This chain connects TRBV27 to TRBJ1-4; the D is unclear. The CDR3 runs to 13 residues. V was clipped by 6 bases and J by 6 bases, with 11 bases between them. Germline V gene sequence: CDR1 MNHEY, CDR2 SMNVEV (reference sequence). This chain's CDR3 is CASSPWPDEKLFF. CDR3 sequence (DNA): TGTGCCAGCAGCCCGTGGCCCGATGAAAAACTGTTTTTT. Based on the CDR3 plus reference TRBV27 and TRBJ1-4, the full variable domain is EAQVTQNPRYLITVTGKKLTVTCSQNMNHEYMSWYRQDPGLGLRQIYYSMNVEVTDKGDVPEGYKVSRKEKRNFPLILESPSPNQTSLYFCASSPWPDEKLFFGSGTQLSVL.

CDR3 residues: CASSLALGAGAHEQFF. The CDR3 nucleotides read TGTGCCAGCAGCTTAGCGTTAGGAGCGGGAGCCCATGAGCAGTTCTTC. This rearrangement joins TRBV7-9 to TRBJ2-1; 8 positions agree with TRBD2. The CDR3 covers 16 residues. The germline V gene encodes CDR1 SEHNR and CDR2 FQNEAQ (reference sequence). The V segment lost 0 bases and the J segment 8 bases; nucleotides outside the gene matches: 9. Full variable domain (rest looked up from reference TRBV7-9 and TRBJ2-1): DTGVSQNPRHKITKRGQNVTFRCDPISEHNRLYWYRQTLGQGPEFLTYFQNEAQLEKSRLLSDRFSAERPKGSFSTLEIQRTEQGDSAMYLCASSLALGAGAHEQFFGPGTRLTVL.

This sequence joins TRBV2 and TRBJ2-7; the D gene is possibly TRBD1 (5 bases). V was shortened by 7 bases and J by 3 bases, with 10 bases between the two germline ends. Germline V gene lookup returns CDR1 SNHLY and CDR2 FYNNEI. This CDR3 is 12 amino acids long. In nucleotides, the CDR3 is TGTGCCAGCATCCGGCAGGGCTACGAGCAGTACTTC. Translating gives CASIRQGYEQYF. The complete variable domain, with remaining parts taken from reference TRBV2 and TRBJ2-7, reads EPEVTQTPSHQVTQMGQEVILRCVPISNHLYFYWYRQILGQKVEFLVSFYNNEISEKSEIFDDQFSVERPDGSNFTLKIRSTKLEDSAMYFCASIRQGYEQYFGPGTRLTVT.

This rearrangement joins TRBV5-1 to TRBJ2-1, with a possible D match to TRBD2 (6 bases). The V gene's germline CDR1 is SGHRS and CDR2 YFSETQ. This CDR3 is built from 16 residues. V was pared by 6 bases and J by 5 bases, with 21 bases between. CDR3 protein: CASIKGAGPRDNEQFF. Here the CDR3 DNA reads TGCGCCAGCATCAAAGGGGCGGGACCTAGGGACAATGAGCAGTTCTTC. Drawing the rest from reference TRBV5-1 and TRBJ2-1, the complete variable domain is KAGVTQTPRYLIKTRGQQVTLSCSPISGHRSVSWYQQTPGQGLQFLFEYFSETQRNKGNFPGRFSGRQFSNSRSEMNVSTLELGDSALYLCASIKGAGPRDNEQFFGPGTRLTVL.

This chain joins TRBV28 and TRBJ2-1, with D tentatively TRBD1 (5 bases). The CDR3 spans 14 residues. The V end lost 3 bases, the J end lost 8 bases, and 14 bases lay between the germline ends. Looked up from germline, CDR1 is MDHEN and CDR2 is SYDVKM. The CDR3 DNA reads TGTGCCAGCAGTTTCAAGTATAAGGGGTATGAGCAGTTCTTC. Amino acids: CASSFKYKGYEQFF.

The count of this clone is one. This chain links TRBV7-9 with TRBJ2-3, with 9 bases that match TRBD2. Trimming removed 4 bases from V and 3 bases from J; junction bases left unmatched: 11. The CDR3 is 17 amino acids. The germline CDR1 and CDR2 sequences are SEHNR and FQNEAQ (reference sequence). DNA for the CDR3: TGTGCCAGCAGCTGCCGCGGAGAGGCGGGAGGGACAGATACGCAGTATTTT. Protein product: CASSCRGEAGGTDTQYF.

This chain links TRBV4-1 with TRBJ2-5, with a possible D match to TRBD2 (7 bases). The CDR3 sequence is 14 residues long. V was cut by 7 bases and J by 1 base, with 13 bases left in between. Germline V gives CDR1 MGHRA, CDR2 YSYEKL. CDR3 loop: CASTGGPSQETQYF. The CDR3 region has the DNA TGCGCCAGCACCGGGGGGCCCTCCCAAGAGACCCAGTACTTC.

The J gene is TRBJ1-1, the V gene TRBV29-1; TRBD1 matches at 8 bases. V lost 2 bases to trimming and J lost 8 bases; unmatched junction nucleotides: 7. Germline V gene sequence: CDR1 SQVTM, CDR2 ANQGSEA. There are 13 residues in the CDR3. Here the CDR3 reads CSVETRGRLEAFF. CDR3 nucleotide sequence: TGCAGCGTTGAAACCAGGGGGCGGCTAGAAGCTTTCTTT.

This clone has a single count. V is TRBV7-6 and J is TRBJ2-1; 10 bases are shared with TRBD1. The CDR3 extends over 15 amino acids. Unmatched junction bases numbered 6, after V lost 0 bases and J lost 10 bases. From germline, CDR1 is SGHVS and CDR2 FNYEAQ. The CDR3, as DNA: TGTGCCAGCAGCTTAGCTCGACAGGGGGCTCGGGAGCAGTTCTTC. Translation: CASSLARQGAREQFF.

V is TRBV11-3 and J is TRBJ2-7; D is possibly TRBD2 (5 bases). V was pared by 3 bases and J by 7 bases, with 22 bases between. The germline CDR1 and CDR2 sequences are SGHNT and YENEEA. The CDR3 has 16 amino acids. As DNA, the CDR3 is TGTGCCAGCAGCTTGGGCCCCCGAGGGTACCTCGGAGAGCAGTACTTC. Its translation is CASSLGPRGYLGEQYF. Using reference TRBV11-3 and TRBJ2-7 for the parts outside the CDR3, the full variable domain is EAGVVQSPRYKIIEKKQPVAFWCNPISGHNTLYWYLQNLGQGPELLIRYENEEAVDDSQLPKDRFSAERLKGVDSTLKIQPAELGDSAVYLCASSLGPRGYLGEQYFGPGTRLTVT.

DNA for the CDR3: TGTGCCAGCAGCTCAGACAGTCCCAAGTGGGCTGCCTATGGCTACACCTTC. This codes for CASSSDSPKWAAYGYTF. This chain connects TRBV28 to TRBJ1-2, with TRBD1 as a possible D gene (5 bases). Trimming shortened V by 6 bases and J by 4 bases, and 24 bases separated the two germline ends. Germline V gives CDR1 MDHEN, CDR2 SYDVKM. The CDR3 has 17 amino acids.

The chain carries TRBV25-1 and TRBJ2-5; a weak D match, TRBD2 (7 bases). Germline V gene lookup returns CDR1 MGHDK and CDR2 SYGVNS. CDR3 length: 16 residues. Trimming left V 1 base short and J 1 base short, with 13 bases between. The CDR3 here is CASSESGGHIQETQYF. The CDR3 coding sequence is TGTGCCAGCAGTGAATCCGGGGGGCATATCCAAGAGACCCAGTACTTC.

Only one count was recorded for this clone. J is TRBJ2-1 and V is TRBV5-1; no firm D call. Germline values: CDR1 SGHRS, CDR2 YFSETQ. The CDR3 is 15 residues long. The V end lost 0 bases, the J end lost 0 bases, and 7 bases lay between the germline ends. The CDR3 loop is CASSLATRSYNEQFF. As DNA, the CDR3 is TGCGCCAGCAGCTTGGCTACTCGCTCCTACAATGAGCAGTTCTTC.